This T cell receptor beta chain was observed in a study of CD8+ T cells in alopecia areata. For the study at large: Tofacitinib was given for 6 to 18 months, then stopped for 6 months.

About this clone itself: Antigen: not known.

cDNA reverse transcribed from extracted RNA served as the sequencing template. This table comes from immunoSEQ multiplex PCR, and its TCRdb copy is limited to in-frame clones, with some not included. The table has under 150,000 clones, around three fifths seen once; the top ten hold more than 3%. As to treatment: oral pan-JAK inhibitor, 5-10 mg twice daily. Those with alopecia areata gave lesional scalp punch biopsies and peripheral blood. Overall study results and limits: Many expanded lesional clones persisted in scalp and blood during tofacitinib treatment. Clonality in the scalp and expanded CD8+ clones ranked among the top 100 were significantly decreased by tofacitinib.

The starting material was CD4+ T cells sorted from blood, obtained at week 24, from a patient treated with tofacitinib. This clonotype originated in a human donor with alopecia areata.

CDR3 DNA: TGTGCCAGCTCACCACAGTCCAGGGGGGTAGATACGCAGTATTTT. Its translation: CASSPQSRGVDTQYF. The V and J genes are TRBV18 and TRBJ2-3; tentatively, D is TRBD1 (7 bases). Germline CDR1 and CDR2: KGHSH and LQKENI. CDR3 length: 15 residues. Between the trimmed V and J ends, which lost 1 base and 5 bases, there was a span of 13 bases.